This TCR beta chain is from a study of molecular identifiers for immune sequencing clone quantification. TCRdb ran MiXCR on the PCR reads and lists one entry per CDR3 protein. The sample contains 20,000 to 30,000 distinct CDR3 sequences, roughly 17% of which appear only once. The study's findings and limits: Clones carrying above 20 RNA copies accounted for over 99% of effector molecules, under 1% in naive cells.

This clonotype was picked up a small number of times. Its antigen remains unidentified. Being one base from a much bigger clone, this may be a read error. Based on a CD8+CD4-CCR7+CD45RA+ profile, naive CD8 T cells were sorted. From germline, CDR1 is SEHNR and CDR2 FQNEAQ (reference sequence). This CDR3 region has 16 residues. Specimen: naive CD8+ T cells from blood, with Jurkat cell RNA spiked in. Subset noted: FACS-sorted CD8+CD4-CCR7+CD45RA+ naive T cells. The source is a human donor in good health. Some libraries in this study had Jurkat cell RNA spiked in. The rearrangement links TRBV7-9 to TRBJ1-1; D is undetermined. This chain's CDR3 is CACSFRSQRVSTEAFF. The CDR3 bases are TGTGCCTGCAGCTTTCGTTCCCAGAGGGTGTCCACTGAAGCTTTCTTT.